These T cell receptor beta chains were read from a single sample in a study of cytotoxic CD8 clonotypes in ibrutinib-treated CLL. Data came from immunoSEQ multiplex PCR; TCRdb stores just in-frame clones and leaves some out. The sample holds some 300,000 clones, just under 80% seen once. This sample comprised PBMCs, obtained before ibrutinib treatment. All receptors derive from a human donor with chronic lymphocytic leukemia. Each CDR3 is given with its conserved first and last residue. A D gene is named only where the DNA matches it firmly. Only some rows state a clone size, as once, few, many or a class for expanded clones.

v_gene,abundance,d_gene,j_gene,CDR3nt,CDR3aa
TRBV20-1,NA,NA,TRBJ1-2,TGCAGTGCTGCCAATGGCTACACCTTC,CSAANGYTF
TRBV4-2,NA,TRBD2,TRBJ2-1,TGTGCCAGCAGCCAAGGACTACCCTTCGGCGGGAGGGGGAAGGATGAGCAGTTCTTC,CASSQGLPFGGRGKDEQFF
TRBV19,once,NA,TRBJ2-7,TGTGCCAGTAGTAACGGCGGGACAGCGGCCTACGAGCAGTACTTC,CASSNGGTAAYEQYF
TRBV2,NA,TRBD2,TRBJ2-3,TGTGCCAGCTGGGGACTAGCGGGAGGGGTCACAGATACGCAGTATTTT,CASWGLAGGVTDTQYF
TRBV9,few,TRBD2,TRBJ2-1,TGTGCCAGCAGCGCCGGGACTAGCGGGTACAATGAGCAGTTCTTC,CASSAGTSGYNEQFF
TRBV4-1,once,NA,TRBJ2-1,TGCGCCAGCAGCCAGCAGGTCGACAGGGAGCAGTTCTTC,CASSQQVDREQFF
TRBV6-1,few,TRBD1,TRBJ2-7,TGTGCCAGCAGTGAAGGGGGGACAGGTCTCTACGAGCAGTACTTC,CASSEGGTGLYEQYF
TRBV7-8,NA,NA,TRBJ2-1,TGTGCCAGCACCCTGAGAGTCAAGCAGTTCTTC,CASTLRVKQFF
TRBV9,NA,NA,TRBJ2-1,TGTGCCAGCAGCGGCACGCAGTTCTTC,CASSGTQFF
TRBV30,NA,NA,TRBJ1-5,TGTGCCTGGGCGCCCAGTCGGGCAAAGACAGTCAGGAATCAGCCCCAGCATTTT,CAWAPSRAKTVRNQPQHF
TRBV5-5,NA,NA,TRBJ2-7,TGTGCCAGCAGCTCCACATCCGAGCAGTACTTC,CASSSTSEQYF
TRBV12-5,NA,NA,TRBJ2-1,TGTGCTAGTAGTTGGGGATACAATGAGCAGTTCTTC,CASSWGYNEQFF
TRBV5-4,NA,TRBD1,TRBJ2-7,TGTGCCAGCAGCTTGGGAGGAGCGGCAGGGGGCGCCTACGAGCAGTACTTC,CASSLGGAAGGAYEQYF
TRBV25-1,NA,NA,TRBJ1-2,TGTGCCAGCAGTAGGGGGGCAGATAACTATGGCTACACCTTC,CASSRGADNYGYTF
TRBV5-4,NA,NA,TRBJ2-2,TGTGCCAGCAAAAAAGGTACCGGAACCGGGGAGCTGTTTTTT,CASKKGTGTGELFF
TRBV4-1,NA,NA,TRBJ1-5,TGCGCCAGCAGCCAAACAATTTCAACGGACAGATTTTATCAGCCCCAGCATTTT,CASSQTISTDRFYQPQHF
TRBV4-1,NA,TRBD1,TRBJ2-7,TGCGCCAGACCCCGGGACAGGAGCTACGAGCAGTACTTC,CARPRDRSYEQYF
TRBV29-1,NA,NA,TRBJ1-2,TGCAGCGTCCGTGCCCGACCGCTAAACTATGGCTACACCTTC,CSVRARPLNYGYTF
TRBV19,NA,NA,TRBJ2-3,TGTGCCAGTAGTATACGGGGGAGCGGAACAGATACGCAGTATTTT,CASSIRGSGTDTQYF
TRBV30,NA,TRBD1,TRBJ2-3,TGTGCCTGGAGTCAGGGGGCCCGGTTAGATACGCAGTATTTT,CAWSQGARLDTQYF
TRBV7-6,NA,TRBD1,TRBJ2-1,TGTGCCAGCAGCTTGTACCCAGGGGGTTTAATTGAGCAGTTCTTC,CASSLYPGGLIEQFF
TRBV30,NA,NA,TRBJ1-1,TGTGCCTGGAGTGGAATGTCAGGAAACACTGAAGCTTTCTTT,CAWSGMSGNTEAFF
TRBV5-4,NA,NA,TRBJ2-5,TGTGCCAGCACCACTACGGACATTAGCCAGACCCAGTACTTC,CASTTTDISQTQYF
TRBV7-6,NA,NA,TRBJ2-1,TGTGCCAGCAGCTTAGTCGGGAACGAGCAGTTCTTC,CASSLVGNEQFF
TRBV6-1,NA,TRBD2,TRBJ2-1,TGTGCCAGCAGTGAAGCGCTGCTAGCGGAGGCCTTTGGTCAACCCGGAGAGCAGTTCTTC,CASSEALLAEAFGQPGEQFF
TRBV7-2,NA,NA,TRBJ2-5,TGTGCCAGCAGCTTAGGATCTCTGGAGACCCAGTACTTC,CASSLGSLETQYF
TRBV7-2,NA,NA,TRBJ2-3,TGTGCCAGCAGCCAGCCGGGGCGGGATACGCAGTATTTT,CASSQPGRDTQYF
TRBV7-2,NA,NA,TRBJ1-5,TGTGCCAGCAGCCCGGGGGGGGCAAGCAATCAGCCCCAGCATTTT,CASSPGGASNQPQHF
TRBV7-7,NA,TRBD2,TRBJ2-3,TGTGCTAGCAGCCGCGGTTTGGCGGGAGGTTCCACAGATACGCAGTATTTT,CASSRGLAGGSTDTQYF
TRBV7-9,once,TRBD2,TRBJ2-7,TGCGCCAGCAGCTTGGGACTAGCGTCCTACGAGCAGTACTTC,CASSLGLASYEQYF
TRBV27,NA,TRBD2,TRBJ2-3,TGTGCCAGCAGAATAGGGGAAGGACTAGCGGGAGGATGGGGCACAGATACGCAGTATTTT,CASRIGEGLAGGWGTDTQYF
TRBV27,NA,NA,TRBJ1-2,TGTGCCAGCAGTCCGTACAGGGAGCTCGTGGGCGGCTACACCTTC,CASSPYRELVGGYTF
TRBV11-1,NA,TRBD1,TRBJ1-1,TGTGCCAGCAGCCGACAGGGATCTGAAGCTTTCTTT,CASSRQGSEAFF
TRBV11-1,NA,NA,TRBJ2-4,TGTGCCAGCAGCTTACGCATAAGGGACAAAAACATTCAGTACTTC,CASSLRIRDKNIQYF
TRBV5-4,few,NA,TRBJ2-5,TGTGCCAGCAGCTTGAGTGGAGAGACCCAGTACTTC,CASSLSGETQYF
TRBV7-2,NA,TRBD1,TRBJ2-7,TGTGCCAGCAGCTTAGCCCACAGGGGCTCCTACGAGCAGTACTTC,CASSLAHRGSYEQYF
TRBV19,NA,TRBD2,TRBJ2-7,TGTGCCAGTAGCCCTACTGGGACTAGCGGGAGTGTCGAGCAGTACTTC,CASSPTGTSGSVEQYF
TRBV6-5,few,TRBD2,TRBJ2-3,TGTGCCAGCAGTCGGGGGGTTGGAACAGATACGCAGTATTTT,CASSRGVGTDTQYF
TRBV15,NA,TRBD2,TRBJ2-7,TGTGCCACCAGCAGAGTGGGACTAGCGGGTGGGGACGAGCAGTACTTC,CATSRVGLAGGDEQYF
TRBV28,NA,TRBD2,TRBJ2-7,TGTGCCAGCAGTTTATCGCTAGCGGAGAACACCTACGAGCAGTACTTC,CASSLSLAENTYEQYF
TRBV4-2,NA,NA,TRBJ2-7,TGTGCCAGCAGCCAAACCGGGACCTCGAACTACGAGCAGTACTTC,CASSQTGTSNYEQYF
TRBV29-1,NA,NA,TRBJ2-7,TGCAGCGTTGGGCGGGGCTGGATAGGAGAGCAGTACTTC,CSVGRGWIGEQYF
TRBV5-6,few,NA,TRBJ1-2,TGTGCCAGCAGCTTGGGACAGAACTATGGCTACACCTTC,CASSLGQNYGYTF
TRBV6-5,few,NA,TRBJ1-2,TGTGCCAGCAGTTTGGGGCAGGTATATGGCTACACCTTC,CASSLGQVYGYTF
TRBV19,NA,TRBD1,TRBJ2-3,TGTGCCAGTAGAGGGACAGGGACGGATACGCAGTATTTT,CASRGTGTDTQYF
TRBV5-1,NA,TRBD2,TRBJ2-3,TGCGCCAGCAGCGAAGGACTAGCTAGCACAGATACGCAGTATTTT,CASSEGLASTDTQYF
TRBV5-1,NA,TRBD1,TRBJ2-3,TGCGCCAGCAGCACGGAACCAGGGGGCGGAGTTGCAGATACGCAGTATTTT,CASSTEPGGGVADTQYF
TRBV7-2,NA,NA,TRBJ1-1,TGTGCCAGCAGCTTAGCGCTCGCAGGGTTCACTGAAGCTTTCTTT,CASSLALAGFTEAFF
TRBV5-1,NA,NA,TRBJ1-3,TGCGCCAGCCAACTCGGGGTTTCTGGAAACACCATATATTTT,CASQLGVSGNTIYF
TRBV30,few,TRBD2,TRBJ2-7,TGTGCCTGGAGTGTACTAGTAGCGGGAGTGTACGAGCAGTACTTC,CAWSVLVAGVYEQYF
TRBV5-1,NA,TRBD2,TRBJ2-3,TGCGCCAGCAGCTCGGGGGGGCGCGGGGATACGCAGTATTTT,CASSSGGRGDTQYF
TRBV9,NA,NA,TRBJ1-3,TGTGCCAGCAGCGTAGCCACATACTCTGGAAACACCATATATTTT,CASSVATYSGNTIYF
TRBV7-9,few,TRBD2,TRBJ2-7,TGTGCCAGCAGCCGTAGAGGGACTAGTGAGTTGTACGAGCAGTACTTC,CASSRRGTSELYEQYF
TRBV5-1,once,NA,TRBJ1-3,TGCGCCAGCAGCGGAGGACGGAACCCTGGAAACACCATATATTTT,CASSGGRNPGNTIYF
TRBV28,NA,TRBD2,TRBJ2-7,TGTGCCAGCAGTTCTTCCCGGGGGATAGCGGGGGTTTCCTACGAGCAGTACTTC,CASSSSRGIAGVSYEQYF
TRBV4-1,NA,TRBD2,TRBJ2-7,TGCGCCAGCAGCCAAGGGTGGACTAGCGGGTTACCATACTACGAGCAGTACTTC,CASSQGWTSGLPYYEQYF
TRBV7-2,NA,TRBD1,TRBJ1-1,TGTGCCAGCAGCTTAACAGGGGGTTTGAACACTGAAGCTTTCTTT,CASSLTGGLNTEAFF